Below are 5 T cell receptor beta chains sequenced from a single sample in a study of T-cell memory formation after mild COVID-19. TCRdb reprocessed the 5' RACE reads with MiXCR, giving one entry per CDR3 protein. The sample has roughly 300,000 distinct CDR3 sequences, 8.2% seen once; the top ten hold around a fifth. Sequences were obtained from PBMCs or a T cell subset sorted from them (not recorded which). Receptor source: a man aged 18 to 29 who had mild COVID-19 (a few samples of this study predate the infection). Cell type and time point are not known.

This clonotype was detected only a few times. The chain carries TRBV4-1 and TRBJ2-2; D uncertain. The CDR3 has 15 residues. Trimming pared 0 bases from V and 4 bases from J, leaving 9 bases between. CDR1 MGHRA and CDR2 YSYEKL come from the germline V gene. CDR3 residues: CASSQEKGLTGELFF. In nucleotides, the CDR3 is TGCGCCAGCAGCCAAGAAAAGGGTCTCACCGGGGAGCTGTTTTTT.

V and J are TRBV5-4 and TRBJ1-1; perhaps TRBD1 as D (5 bases). Germline CDR1 reads SGHNT; CDR2 reads YYREEE (reference sequence). V was shortened by 2 bases and J by 2 bases, with 10 bases between the two germline ends. The CDR3 is made up of 14 amino acids. CDR3: CASSLDSHNTEAFF. CDR3 DNA: TGTGCCAGCAGCTTAGACAGCCATAACACTGAAGCTTTCTTT. Looking up the rest from reference TRBV5-4 and TRBJ1-1 gives the full variable domain: ETGVTQSPTHLIKTRGQQVTLRCSSQSGHNTVSWYQQALGQGPQFIFQYYREEENGRGNFPPRFSGLQFPNYSSELNVNALELDDSALYLCASSLDSHNTEAFFGQGTRLTVV.

At least ten counts were recorded for this clonotype. The chain uses TRBV3-1 and TRBJ2-2; 7 positions match TRBD1. V shed 6 bases, J shed 7 bases, and the junction held 2 bases outside the gene matches. There are 12 residues in the CDR3. The germline V gene has CDR1 LGHDT and CDR2 YNNKEL (reference sequence). The CDR3: CASSHRGGELFF. The CDR3, as DNA: TGTGCCAGCAGTCACAGGGGCGGGGAGCTGTTTTTT.

This clonotype has only a few counts. The rearrangement joins TRBV4-3 to TRBJ2-4; D not certain. The CDR3 spans 16 residues. The germline V gene has CDR1 LGHNA and CDR2 YSLEER. V was pared by 2 bases and J by 0 bases, with 11 bases between. CDR3: CASSQSSGLAKNIQYF. The CDR3 DNA reads as TGCGCCAGCAGCCAAAGCTCGGGTCTAGCCAAAAACATTCAGTACTTC.

This clonotype was picked up many times. This chain connects TRBV7-9 to TRBJ2-3; the match to TRBD2 covers 14 bases. The V segment lost 5 bases and the J segment 0 bases; nucleotides outside the gene matches: 10. The CDR3 has 19 amino acids. Germline V gene lookup returns CDR1 SEHNR and CDR2 FQNEAQ (reference sequence). The CDR3 coding sequence is TGTGCCAGCAGCCTACCGCAGGGACTAGCGGGGGCTAGCACAGATACGCAGTATTTT. Translation: CASSLPQGLAGASTDTQYF.